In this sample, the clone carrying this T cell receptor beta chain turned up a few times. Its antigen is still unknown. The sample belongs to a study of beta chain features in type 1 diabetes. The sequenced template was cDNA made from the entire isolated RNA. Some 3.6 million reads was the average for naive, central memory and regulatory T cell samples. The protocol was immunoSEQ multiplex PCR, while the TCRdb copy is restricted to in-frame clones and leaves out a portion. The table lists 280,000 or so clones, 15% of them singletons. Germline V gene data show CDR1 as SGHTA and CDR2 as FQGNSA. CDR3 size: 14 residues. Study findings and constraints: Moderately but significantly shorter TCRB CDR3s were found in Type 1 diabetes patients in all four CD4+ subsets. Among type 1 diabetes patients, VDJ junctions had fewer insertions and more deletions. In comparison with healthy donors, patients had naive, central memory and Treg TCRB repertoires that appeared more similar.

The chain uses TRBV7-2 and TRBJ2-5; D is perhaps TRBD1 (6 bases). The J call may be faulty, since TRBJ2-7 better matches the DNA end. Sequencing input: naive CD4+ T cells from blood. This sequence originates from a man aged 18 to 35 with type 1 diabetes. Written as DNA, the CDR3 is TGTGCCAGCAGCTTTGGATGGGGGCTGTACGAGCAGTACTTC. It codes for CASSFGWGLYEQYF.